Each of the 10 T cell receptor beta chains below was sequenced from the same sample in a study of OX40 agonist ivuxolimab in advanced cancers. Using immunoSEQ multiplex PCR, the repertoire was profiled, and TCRdb retains in-frame clones only, with some absent. The sample records 55,000 to 75,000 clones, about nine tenths being singletons. The sequenced sample was CD4+ or CD8+ T cells sorted from blood, obtained in a trial of the OX40 agonist ivuxolimab. All receptors come from an adult with an advanced solid tumor such as melanoma, head and neck, liver or kidney cancer.

The V call is TRBV29-1, the J call TRBJ2-3; 11 bases are a match to TRBD2. J lost 6 bases, V lost 2 bases, and 7 bases had no gene match. Germline loops: CDR1 SQVTM, CDR2 ANQGSEA. The CDR3 spans 15 residues. CDR3 in amino acids: CSVELAGGRIDTQYF. The CDR3 DNA reads as TGCAGCGTTGAACTAGCGGGGGGTCGTATTGATACGCAGTATTTT.

The chain has TRBV11-1 and TRBJ1-5; 8 bases map to TRBD1. This CDR3 contains 15 residues. Germline V lookup: CDR1 SGHAT, CDR2 FQDESV (reference sequence). The junction had 7 bases not matched to a gene; V was cut back by 5 bases and J by 4 bases. Here the CDR3 DNA reads TGTGCCAGCAGCCCAGGACAGGGAGTGAATCAGCCCCAGCATTTT. Protein: CASSPGQGVNQPQHF.

This clone appeared a few times. CDR3 nucleotides: TGTGCCACCAGCAGAGATTTATCCCGCGGAGGGAGCAATCAGCCCCAGCATTTT. This codes for CATSRDLSRGGSNQPQHF. The chain joins TRBV15 to TRBJ1-5; D unresolved. The CDR3 runs 18 residues. The V and J ends lost 0 bases and 1 base respectively, with 16 bases between them. Per germline, CDR1 LNHNV and CDR2 YYDKDF (reference sequence). The full variable domain, rest sourced from reference TRBV15 and TRBJ1-5, is DAMVIQNPRYQVTQFGKPVTLSCSQTLNHNVMYWYQQKSSQAPKLLFHYYDKDFNNEADTPDNFQSRRPNTSFCFLDIRSPGLGDTAMYLCATSRDLSRGGSNQPQHFGDGTRLSIL.

The J gene is TRBJ2-1, the V gene TRBV6-1; the match to TRBD1 covers 11 bases. Germline lookup yields CDR1 MNHNS and CDR2 SASEGT. The V gene end was trimmed by 6 bases and the J gene end by 2 bases; junction bases not matched to a gene: 6. The CDR3 is made up of 16 amino acids. CDR3 DNA sequence: TGTGCCAGCAGCGAACCGGGACAGGGGGCCTACAATGAGCAGTTCTTC. Translation: CASSEPGQGAYNEQFF.

The rearrangement uses TRBV2 and TRBJ2-5, with D possibly TRBD2 on 5 matching bases. The germline V and J ends were trimmed by 4 bases and 11 bases, with 20 bases remaining between them. Looked up from germline, CDR1 is SNHLY and CDR2 is FYNNEI. CDR3 length equals 14 residues. CDR3 amino acids: CASSAVGVGGEQYF. CDR3 coding DNA: TGTGCCAGCAGTGCCGTTGGGGTGGGTGGGGAGCAGTACTTC.

This clone was seen a few times. The genes are TRBV5-1 and TRBJ2-1; D unresolved. Per the germline V gene, CDR1 is SGHRS and CDR2 is YFSETQ. The CDR3 covers 11 residues. V dropped 1 base and J dropped 9 bases, with 5 bases sitting between them. The CDR3 DNA sequence: TGCGCCAGCAGCTTGTCTGGTGAGCAGTTCTTC. Translated, it gives CASSLSGEQFF.

This rearrangement joins TRBV27 to TRBJ2-7; 8 positions match TRBD2. Losses at the gene ends were 3 bases for V and 2 bases for J; bases not matched to a gene: 15. The germline V gene encodes CDR1 MNHEY and CDR2 SMNVEV (reference sequence). This CDR3 contains 18 residues. The CDR3 loop reads CASSLRKTSVLGTYEQYF. CDR3 coding DNA: TGTGCCAGCAGTTTGCGGAAGACTAGCGTACTGGGTACCTACGAGCAGTACTTC.

This sequence joins TRBV19 and TRBJ2-4; 12 bases line up with TRBD2. Germline V gene lookup returns CDR1 LNHDA and CDR2 SQIVND (reference sequence). Trimming removed 10 bases from V and 5 bases from J; junction bases left unmatched: 15. The CDR3 runs to 17 residues. In DNA form, the CDR3 reads TGTGCCACGACTTCGACTAGCGGGGGCGGTAACCAAAACATTCAGTACTTC. Translated: CATTSTSGGGNQNIQYF.

The rearrangement uses TRBV5-6 and TRBJ2-7; either TRBD1 or TRBD2 may fit D (5 bases each). This CDR3 region has 16 residues. Trimming removed 4 bases from V and 0 bases from J, with 17 bases in between. CDR1 and CDR2 from the germline V gene are SGHDT and YYEEEE. The CDR3 is CASSQKPGRSSYEQYF. The CDR3 DNA reads TGTGCCAGCAGCCAAAAGCCGGGACGGAGCTCCTACGAGCAGTACTTC. Based on the CDR3 plus reference TRBV5-6 and TRBJ2-7, the full variable domain is DAGVTQSPTHLIKTRGQQVTLRCSPKSGHDTVSWYQQALGQGPQFIFQYYEEEERQRGNFPDRFSGHQFPNYSSELNVNALLLGDSALYLCASSQKPGRSSYEQYFGPGTRLTVT.

V and J are TRBV9 and TRBJ2-5, with TRBD1 matching 7 bases. CDR1 is SGDLS, CDR2 YYNGEE, per germline. V trimming: 4 bases; J trimming: 5 bases; junction bases outside the gene matches: 8. CDR3 length: 14 amino acids. CDR3 amino acids: CASSFQHRGETQYF. The CDR3 nucleotides are TGTGCCAGCAGCTTCCAGCACAGGGGTGAGACCCAGTACTTC. Using reference TRBV9 and TRBJ2-5 for the parts outside the CDR3, the full variable domain is DSGVTQTPKHLITATGQRVTLRCSPRSGDLSVYWYQQSLDQGLQFLIQYYNGEERAKGNILERFSAQQFPDLHSELNLSSLELGDSALYFCASSFQHRGETQYFGPGTRLLVL.